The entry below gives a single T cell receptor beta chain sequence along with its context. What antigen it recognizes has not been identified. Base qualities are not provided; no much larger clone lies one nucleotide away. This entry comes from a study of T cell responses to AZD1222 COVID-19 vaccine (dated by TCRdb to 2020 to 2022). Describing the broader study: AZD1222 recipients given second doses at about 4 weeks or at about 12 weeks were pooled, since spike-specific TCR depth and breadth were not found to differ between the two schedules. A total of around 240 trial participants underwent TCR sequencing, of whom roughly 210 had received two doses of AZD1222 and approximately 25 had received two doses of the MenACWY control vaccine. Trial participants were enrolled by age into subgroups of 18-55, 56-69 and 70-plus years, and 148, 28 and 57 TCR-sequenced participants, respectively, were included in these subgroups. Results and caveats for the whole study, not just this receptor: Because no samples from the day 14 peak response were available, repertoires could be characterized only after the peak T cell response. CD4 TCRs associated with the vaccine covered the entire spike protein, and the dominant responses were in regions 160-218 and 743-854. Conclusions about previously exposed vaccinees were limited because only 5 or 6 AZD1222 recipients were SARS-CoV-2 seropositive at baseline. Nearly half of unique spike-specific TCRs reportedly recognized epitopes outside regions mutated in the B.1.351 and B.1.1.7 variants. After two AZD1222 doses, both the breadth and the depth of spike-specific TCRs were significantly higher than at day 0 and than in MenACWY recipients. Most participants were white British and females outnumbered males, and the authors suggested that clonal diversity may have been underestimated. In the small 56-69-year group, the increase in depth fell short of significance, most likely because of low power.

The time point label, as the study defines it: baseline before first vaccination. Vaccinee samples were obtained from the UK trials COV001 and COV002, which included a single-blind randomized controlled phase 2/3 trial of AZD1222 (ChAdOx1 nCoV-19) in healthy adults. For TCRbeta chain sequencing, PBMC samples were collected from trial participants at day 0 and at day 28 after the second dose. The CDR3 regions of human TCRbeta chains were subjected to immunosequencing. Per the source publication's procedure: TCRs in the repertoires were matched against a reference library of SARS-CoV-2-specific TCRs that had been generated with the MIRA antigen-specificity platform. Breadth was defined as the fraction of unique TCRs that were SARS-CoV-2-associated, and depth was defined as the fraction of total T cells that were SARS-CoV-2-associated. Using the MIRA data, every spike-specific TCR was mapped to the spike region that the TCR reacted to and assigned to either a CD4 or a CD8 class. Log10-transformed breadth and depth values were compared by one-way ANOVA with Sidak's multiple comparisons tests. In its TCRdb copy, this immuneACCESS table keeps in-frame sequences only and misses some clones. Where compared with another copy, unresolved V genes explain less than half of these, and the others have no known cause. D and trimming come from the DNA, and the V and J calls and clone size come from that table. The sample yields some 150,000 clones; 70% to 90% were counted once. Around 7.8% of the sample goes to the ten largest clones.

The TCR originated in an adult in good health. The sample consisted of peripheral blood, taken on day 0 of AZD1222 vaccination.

The CDR3 corresponds to CASSRGLQETQYF. The nucleotides are TGCGCCAGCAGTAGGGGACTTCAAGAGACCCAGTACTTC. The rearranged chain carries TRBV10-1 and TRBJ2-5; the D segment could be TRBD2, given 6 matching bases. The CDR3, cysteine through phenylalanine, is 13 amino acids long. This entry keeps only the CDR3 DNA: 39 bases, framed from base 1. The trim is 5 bases for V and 2 bases for J, with a gap of 9 bases between the germline ends. From a lookup of the germline V gene (reference sequence), CDR1 and CDR2 are WNHNN and SYGVQD.